This TCR beta chain was identified during a study of T-cell memory formation after mild COVID-19. Study at large: The two donors had largely donor-specific TCR clusters.

As for this clonotype: The antigen remains undetermined.

TCRdb ran MiXCR on the 5' RACE reads and lists one entry per CDR3 protein. The sample consists of 68,000 or so distinct CDR3 sequences, over 15% of them appearing once. V was cut by 0 bases and J by 1 base, with 16 bases left in between. From germline, CDR1 is SGDLS and CDR2 YYNGEE. This CDR3 comprises 17 residues. Overall study results and limits: Clones that contracted from day 15 to 85 had balanced CD4/CD8; later expanders were CD4+ biased.

Sequenced sample: PBMCs or a T cell subset sorted from them (not recorded which). This clonotype was obtained from an adult woman who had mild COVID-19 (a few samples of this study predate the infection). Cell type and time point are not known. This chain connects TRBV9 to TRBJ2-5; D is unresolved. This chain's CDR3 is CASSVGLVGTIQETQYF. In nucleotides, the CDR3 is TGTGCCAGCAGCGTAGGGCTAGTGGGTACTATCCAAGAGACCCAGTACTTC.